Presented here are 6 T cell receptor beta chains from one specimen sequenced in a study of T cells in Graves' hyperthyroidism and ophthalmopathy. RNA transcripts gave rise to amplified TCR beta CDR3 regions. Primed by the HTBI set, a first-round RT-PCR was run on the TCR CDR3. Each CDR3 protein is one row after TCRdb ran MiXCR on the multiplex PCR reads. The sample has almost 600,000 distinct CDR3 sequences; about 45% are singletons. Sequences were obtained from peripheral blood or thyroid tissue (not recorded which). Source of these receptors: a woman in her late teens or twenties with Graves' hyperthyroidism.

This clonotype has a count of ten or more. The V call is TRBV5-4, the J call TRBJ2-2, with 8 bases identical to TRBD2. Per germline, CDR1 SGHNT and CDR2 YYREEE (reference sequence). V lost 3 bases to trimming and J lost 0 bases; unmatched junction nucleotides: 4. This CDR3 is 16 amino acids long. The CDR3 sequence: CASSSGLAPNTGELFF. The DNA of the CDR3 is TGTGCCAGCAGCTCTGGACTAGCCCCGAACACCGGGGAGCTGTTTTTT. Combining the CDR3 with reference TRBV5-4 and TRBJ2-2 gives the whole variable domain ETGVTQSPTHLIKTRGQQVTLRCSSQSGHNTVSWYQQALGQGPQFIFQYYREEENGRGNFPPRFSGLQFPNYSSELNVNALELDDSALYLCASSSGLAPNTGELFFGEGSRLTVL.

The sample holds many counts of this clonotype. The chain uses TRBV9 and TRBJ1-2; 8 nucleotides match TRBD1. Germline-derived CDR1 and CDR2 are SGDLS and YYNGEE. With 0 bases clipped from V and 6 bases from J, the junction kept 16 bases outside the gene matches. CDR3 length: 18 amino acids. Here the CDR3 DNA reads TGTGCCAGCAGCGTAGCTTTTCGGACAGGGAGAGAAAGGGATGGCTACACCTTC. Residues: CASSVAFRTGRERDGYTF.

This clonotype has more than one count but fewer than ten. This rearrangement joins TRBV27 to TRBJ2-7; the D gene is possibly TRBD1 (6 bases). The CDR3 has 15 residues. The germline CDR1 and CDR2 sequences are MNHEY and SMNVEV (reference sequence). Trimming pared 3 bases from V and 1 base from J, leaving 13 bases between. For the CDR3, the DNA is TGTGCCAGCAGTTTTACCCTCGGACAGTCCTACGAGCAGTACTTC. This sequence encodes CASSFTLGQSYEQYF.

This clonotype was counted ten times or more. The rearrangement joins TRBV7-3 to TRBJ2-7, with a tentative D call TRBD2 (6 bases). Germline CDR1 SGHTA, CDR2 FQGTGA. Trimming shortened V by 1 base and J by 10 bases, and 14 bases separated the two germline ends. The CDR3 length is 13 residues. The CDR3 is CASSLKFASVQYF. CDR3 nucleotides: TGTGCCAGCAGCTTAAAGTTCGCTAGCGTTCAGTACTTC.

J is TRBJ1-1 and V is TRBV6-1; 9 bases fit TRBD1. The V and J ends lost 8 bases and 1 base, in that order; junction bases with no gene match: 8. This CDR3 is built from 15 residues. Germline CDR1 reads MNHNS; CDR2 reads SASEGT. The CDR3 loop reads CASGRQGQGNTEAFF. CDR3 bases: TGTGCCAGCGGAAGACAGGGACAGGGGAACACTGAAGCTTTCTTT.

The rearrangement uses TRBV29-1 and TRBJ2-7; 9 bases agree with TRBD1. Germline lookup yields CDR1 SQVTM and CDR2 ANQGSEA. Trimming took 3 bases from V and 1 from J; bases not matched to a gene: 7. CDR3 length: 15 residues. The CDR3 sequence is CSVDLRTGESYEQYF. Here the CDR3 DNA reads TGCAGCGTTGACCTCCGGACAGGGGAGTCCTACGAGCAGTACTTC.